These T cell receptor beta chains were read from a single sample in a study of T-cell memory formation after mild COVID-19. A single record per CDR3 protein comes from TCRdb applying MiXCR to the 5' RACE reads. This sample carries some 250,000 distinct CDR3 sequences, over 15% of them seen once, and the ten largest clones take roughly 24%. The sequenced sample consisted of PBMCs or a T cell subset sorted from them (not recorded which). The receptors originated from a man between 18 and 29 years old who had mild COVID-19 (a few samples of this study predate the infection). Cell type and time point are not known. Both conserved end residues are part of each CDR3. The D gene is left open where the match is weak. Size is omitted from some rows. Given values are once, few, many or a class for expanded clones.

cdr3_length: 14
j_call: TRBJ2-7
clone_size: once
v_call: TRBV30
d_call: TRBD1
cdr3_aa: CAWVGTGSSYEQYF
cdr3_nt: TGTGCCTGGGTCGGGACAGGGAGCTCCTACGAGCAGTACTTC

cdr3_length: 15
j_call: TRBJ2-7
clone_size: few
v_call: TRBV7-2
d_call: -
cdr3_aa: CASSPRSNTGIEQYF
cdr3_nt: TGTGCCAGCAGCCCCCGCTCGAATACCGGTATCGAGCAGTACTTC

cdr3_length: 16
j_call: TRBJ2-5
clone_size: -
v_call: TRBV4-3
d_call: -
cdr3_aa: CASSQVDWVFQETQYF
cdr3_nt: TGCGCCAGCAGCCAAGTGGATTGGGTTTTCCAAGAGACCCAGTACTTC

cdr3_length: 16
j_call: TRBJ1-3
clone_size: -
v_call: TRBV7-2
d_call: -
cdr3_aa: CASSLQLQGTGNTIYF
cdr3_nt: TGTGCCAGCAGCCTCCAACTACAGGGCACCGGAAACACCATATATTTT

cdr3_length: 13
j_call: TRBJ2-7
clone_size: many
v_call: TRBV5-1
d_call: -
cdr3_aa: CASSLGSTYEQYF
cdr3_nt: TGCGCCAGCAGCTTGGGCTCGACCTACGAGCAGTACTTC

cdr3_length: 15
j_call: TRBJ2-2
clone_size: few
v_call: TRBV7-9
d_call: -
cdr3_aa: CASSLGDTNTGELFF
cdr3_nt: TGTGCCAGCAGCTTGGGGGACACGAACACCGGGGAGCTGTTTTTT

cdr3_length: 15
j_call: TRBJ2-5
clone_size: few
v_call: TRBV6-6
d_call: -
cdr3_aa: CASSSGGTAGETQYF
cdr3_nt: TGTGCCAGCAGTTCAGGAGGGACGGCCGGAGAGACCCAGTACTTC

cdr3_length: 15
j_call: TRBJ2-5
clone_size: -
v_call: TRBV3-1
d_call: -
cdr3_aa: CASSRRGGRRETQYF
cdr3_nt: TGTGCCAGCAGCCGGAGGGGGGGGCGCAGGGAGACCCAGTACTTC

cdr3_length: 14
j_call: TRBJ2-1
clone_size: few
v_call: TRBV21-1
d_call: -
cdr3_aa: CASSRLGQDNEQFF
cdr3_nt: TGTGCCAGCAGCAGATTAGGACAGGACAATGAGCAGTTCTTC

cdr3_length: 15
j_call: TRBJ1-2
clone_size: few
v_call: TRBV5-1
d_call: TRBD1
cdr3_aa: CASRTDRLPPYGYTF
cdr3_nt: TGCGCCAGCAGAACGGACAGGTTACCTCCCTATGGCTACACCTTC

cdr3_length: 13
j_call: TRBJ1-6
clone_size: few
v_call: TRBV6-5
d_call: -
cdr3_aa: CASTLDGDSPLHF
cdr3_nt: TGTGCCAGCACCTTGGACGGAGATTCACCCCTCCACTTT

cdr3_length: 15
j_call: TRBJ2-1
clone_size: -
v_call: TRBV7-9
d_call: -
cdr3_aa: CASSLTRGAYGEQFF
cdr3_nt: TGTGCCAGCAGCCTCACCAGGGGGGCCTACGGTGAGCAGTTCTTC

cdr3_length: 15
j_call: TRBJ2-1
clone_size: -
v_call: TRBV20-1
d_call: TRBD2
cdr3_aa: CSARGTAGGYNEQFF
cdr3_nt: TGCAGTGCTAGAGGAACAGCGGGGGGCTACAATGAGCAGTTCTTC

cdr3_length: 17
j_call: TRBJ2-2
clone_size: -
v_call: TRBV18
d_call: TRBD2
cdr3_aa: CASSPPGTSGNTGELFF
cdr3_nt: TGTGCCAGCTCACCACCCGGGACTAGCGGGAACACCGGGGAGCTGTTTTTT

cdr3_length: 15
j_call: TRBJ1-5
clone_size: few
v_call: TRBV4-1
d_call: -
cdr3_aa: CASSRSGSPYQPQHF
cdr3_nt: TGCGCCAGCAGCCGATCCGGGTCTCCATATCAGCCCCAGCATTTT

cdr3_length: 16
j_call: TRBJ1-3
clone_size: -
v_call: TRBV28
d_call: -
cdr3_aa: CASSSVRRVSGNTIYF
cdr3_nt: TGCGCCAGCAGTTCCGTCAGAAGAGTCTCTGGAAACACCATATATTTT

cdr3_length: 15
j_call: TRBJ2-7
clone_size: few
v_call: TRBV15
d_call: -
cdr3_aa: CATSRDQVRGHEQYF
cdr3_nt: TGTGCCACCAGCAGAGATCAGGTCAGGGGCCACGAGCAGTACTTC

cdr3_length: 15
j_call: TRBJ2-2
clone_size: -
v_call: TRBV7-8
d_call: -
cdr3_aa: CASSLGQLLTGELFF
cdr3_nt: TGTGCCAGCAGCTTAGGGCAGCTACTCACCGGGGAGCTGTTTTTT

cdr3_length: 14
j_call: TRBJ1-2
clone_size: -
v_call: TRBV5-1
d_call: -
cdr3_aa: CASSFTGPADGYTF
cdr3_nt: TGCGCCAGCAGCTTTACAGGCCCTGCAGATGGCTACACCTTC

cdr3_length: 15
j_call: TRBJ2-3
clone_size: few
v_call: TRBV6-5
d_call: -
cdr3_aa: CASSEEQGGKDTQYF
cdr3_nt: TGTGCCAGCAGTGAAGAACAGGGGGGGAAAGATACGCAGTATTTT

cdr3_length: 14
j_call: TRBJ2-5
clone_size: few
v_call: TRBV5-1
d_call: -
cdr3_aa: CASSFLAQGETQYF
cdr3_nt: TGCGCCAGCAGCTTCCTAGCCCAGGGGGAGACCCAGTACTTC

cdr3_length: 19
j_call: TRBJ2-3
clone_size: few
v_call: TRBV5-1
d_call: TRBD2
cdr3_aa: CASTPRWGSGVLSTDTQYF
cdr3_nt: TGCGCCAGCACCCCCCGGTGGGGTAGCGGGGTTTTAAGCACAGATACGCAGTATTTT

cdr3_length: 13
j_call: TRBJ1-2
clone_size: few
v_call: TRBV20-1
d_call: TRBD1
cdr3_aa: CSASSQGASGYTF
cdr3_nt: TGCAGTGCTAGTTCCCAGGGGGCGAGTGGCTACACCTTC

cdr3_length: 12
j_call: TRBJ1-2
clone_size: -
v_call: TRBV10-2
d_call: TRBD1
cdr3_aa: CASKGQEYGYTF
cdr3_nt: TGCGCCAGCAAGGGACAGGAATATGGCTACACCTTC

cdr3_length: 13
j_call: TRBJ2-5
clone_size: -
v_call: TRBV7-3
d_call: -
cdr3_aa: CASSFRNQETQYF
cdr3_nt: TGTGCCAGCAGCTTCCGAAACCAAGAGACCCAGTACTTC

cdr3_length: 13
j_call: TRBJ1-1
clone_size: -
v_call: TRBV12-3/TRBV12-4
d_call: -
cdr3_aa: CASSPEVGTEAFF
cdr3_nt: TGTGCCAGCAGCCCAGAGGTCGGCACTGAAGCTTTCTTT